This is a list of T cell receptor beta chains from one sample in a study of molecular identifiers for immune sequencing clone quantification. TCRdb reprocessed the PCR reads via MiXCR and lists one record per CDR3 protein. The data contain about 640,000 distinct CDR3 sequences, 15% to 20% of them singletons. Sequences were obtained from naive CD8+ T cells from blood, with Jurkat cell RNA spiked in. The receptor source for this set is a human donor in good health. Some libraries in this study had Jurkat cell RNA spiked in. CDR3s include the opening cysteine and the closing phenylalanine or tryptophan. Fields, in order: CDR3 DNA, CDR3 protein, clone size, D gene, J gene, V gene. The D gene is left open where the match is weak. Clone size is given for some rows only: seen once, a few or many times, or a class if the clone is expanded.

CDR3nt: TGTGCCAGCACTATAGGGGGCCCCCAAAACTATGGCTACACCTTC; CDR3aa: CASTIGGPQNYGYTF; abundance: .; d_gene: TRBD1; j_gene: TRBJ1-2; v_gene: TRBV7-9
CDR3nt: TGCAGCGCCGGACCCGGGGACCTATACGAGCAGTACTTC; CDR3aa: CSAGPGDLYEQYF; abundance: many; d_gene: .; j_gene: TRBJ2-7; v_gene: TRBV29-1
CDR3nt: TGTGCCAGCAGCCCCACGGGCTCGGCTAGCACAGATACGCAGTATTTT; CDR3aa: CASSPTGSASTDTQYF; abundance: .; d_gene: .; j_gene: TRBJ2-3; v_gene: TRBV3-1
CDR3nt: TGTGCCAGCAGCCCAGTCCCGCAGCGTTCCTACGAGCAGTACTTC; CDR3aa: CASSPVPQRSYEQYF; abundance: many; d_gene: .; j_gene: TRBJ2-7; v_gene: TRBV11-2
CDR3nt: TGTGCCAGCAGCTCACCGCAACTAGCGGGGGGCCCCCCGGTGACCAGGACCCAGTACTTC; CDR3aa: CASSSPQLAGGPPVTRTQYF; abundance: .; d_gene: TRBD2; j_gene: TRBJ2-5; v_gene: TRBV7-9
CDR3nt: TGTGCCAGCAGTCAGGGAGGTGGAGAGACCCAGTACTTC; CDR3aa: CASSQGGGETQYF; abundance: many; d_gene: .; j_gene: TRBJ2-5; v_gene: TRBV28
CDR3nt: TGTGCCAGCCGAGGCGTCCGGCGGGAACCATCCTACGAGCAGTACTTC; CDR3aa: CASRGVRREPSYEQYF; abundance: once; d_gene: .; j_gene: TRBJ2-7; v_gene: TRBV28
CDR3nt: TGTGCCAGTAGTGCGGTTGGCAATCAGCCCCAGCATTTT; CDR3aa: CASSAVGNQPQHF; abundance: many; d_gene: .; j_gene: TRBJ1-5; v_gene: TRBV19
CDR3nt: TGTGCCAGCAGTTTAGTTGAGTCAGGAAACTATGGCTACACCTTC; CDR3aa: CASSLVESGNYGYTF; abundance: many; d_gene: .; j_gene: TRBJ1-2; v_gene: TRBV12-3/TRBV12-4
CDR3nt: TGTGCCAGCAGCTCTAATTCCGAGCAGTACTTC; CDR3aa: CASSSNSEQYF; abundance: many; d_gene: .; j_gene: TRBJ2-7; v_gene: TRBV6-2/TRBV6-3
CDR3nt: TGCGCCAGCAGCCAAGAGCGGACAGGGCCTTACGAGCAGTACTTC; CDR3aa: CASSQERTGPYEQYF; abundance: many; d_gene: TRBD1; j_gene: TRBJ2-7; v_gene: TRBV4-1
CDR3nt: TGTGCCAGCAGTTCACGGGGGGTTTTCACCGGGGAGCTGTTTTTT; CDR3aa: CASSSRGVFTGELFF; abundance: .; d_gene: TRBD2; j_gene: TRBJ2-2; v_gene: TRBV12-3/TRBV12-4
CDR3nt: TGTGCCAGCAGTTTGGGGTGGCAGGGCAGTGGGACCGGGGAGCTGTTTTTT; CDR3aa: CASSLGWQGSGTGELFF; abundance: few; d_gene: .; j_gene: TRBJ2-2; v_gene: TRBV6-5
CDR3nt: TGTGCCAGCAGTCCCGGAGAGACCCAGTACTTC; CDR3aa: CASSPGETQYF; abundance: many; d_gene: .; j_gene: TRBJ2-5; v_gene: TRBV6-5